This TCR beta chain was captured by sequencing in a study of shared clonotypes between healthy human individuals. Study results and limitations: Generation probabilities were higher for clonotypes shared across all four sorted-subset donors than for unshared ones. The donor pool, a small one, limited the genetic and exposure-history diversity represented.

The test was conducted at deep level. Produced via immunoSEQ multiplex PCR; TCRdb's table is partial and in-frame only. The table lists some 2,500,000 clones, approximately 90% of them singletons. With 7 bases clipped from V and 6 bases from J, the junction kept 8 bases outside the gene matches. This CDR3 region has 14 residues. Germline V lookup: CDR1 MDHEN, CDR2 SYDVKM. With regard to this clone: Antigen unknown.

The receptor comes from a man aged 18 to 29 in good health. Some clones in this sample may be carry-over from other donors' samples. The chain links TRBV28 to TRBJ2-2; the match to TRBD1 covers 7 bases. Sequenced: naive CD4+ T cells from PBMCs. Subset: CD45RA+ positively selected. In nucleotides, the CDR3 is TGTGCCAGCATTCCTGCAGGGGGAGCCGGGGAGCTGTTTTTT. Protein sequence: CASIPAGGAGELFF.